This T cell receptor (beta chain) was documented in a study of T cells in Graves' hyperthyroidism and ophthalmopathy. RNA transcripts gave rise to amplified TCR beta CDR3 regions. Primed by the HTBI set, a first-round RT-PCR was run on the TCR CDR3. One entry per CDR3 protein results from TCRdb running MiXCR on the multiplex PCR reads. Here the sample spans more than 500,000 distinct CDR3 sequences, 15% to 20% being singletons. Looked up from germline, CDR1 is SGHTA and CDR2 is FQGTGA. The CDR3 is 16 amino acids. V was clipped by 5 bases and J by 8 bases; unmatched bases: 9. This clonotype has more than one count but fewer than ten.

The sequencing sample was made of blood. This chain links TRBV7-3 with TRBJ2-1; 13 bases are shared with TRBD2. This TCR came from a woman in her twenties or thirties with Graves' ophthalmopathy. The CDR3 DNA sequence: TGTGCCAGCAGCCCCGGACTAGCGGGAGTCGAAGATGAGCAGTTCTTC. Amino acids: CASSPGLAGVEDEQFF.